This T cell receptor (beta chain) was documented in a study of response to subunit inactivated influenza vaccine (dated by TCRdb to about 2018). Background on the whole study: To follow how T cells responded to a trivalent subunit inactivated influenza vaccine, the researchers relied on deep quantitative profiling of the T cell receptor repertoire. Here is what the overall study found, with its caveats: The authors suggested that each seasonal influenza vaccination may recruit only a limited number of new T cells.

The receptor library was made with RT-PCR. These reads were obtained on an Illumina HiSeq 2500. Through fastp at Q25 and MiXCR, TCRdb rebuilt clones from the public reads, retaining in-frame beta chains. Identical CDR3 protein sequences are pooled into one entry, listed with their most common genes and DNA. The sample table records 710,000 or so distinct CDR3 sequences; approximately 15% of these occur just once. The ten largest account for 11% of the sample. In this sample, this clonotype turned up a few times. Which antigen it targets is not known. No base quality values were provided; no much bigger clone lies one nucleotide off. The germline V gene supplies CDR1 MNHNS and CDR2 SASEGT. Counted from cysteine to phenylalanine, this CDR3 has 15 amino acids. Only the CDR3 portion is preserved as DNA: 45 bases, with reading frame beginning at the first base. V is reduced by 7 bases and J by 2 bases, leaving a spacing of 17 bases between them.

The sample was PBMCs from blood, taken approximately 13 days after vaccination. This clonotype originated in a man aged 45-60 years who received an inactivated influenza vaccine. Donor details come from another sample of the same person, matched by shared clones. Recombination joined TRBV6-1 with TRBJ1-2, with TRBD1 tentatively as D gene (6 bases match). The DNA sequence is as follows: TGTGCCAGCATGGTCGGGGGCGCAGCAAACTATGGCTACACCTTC. It encodes CASMVGGAANYGYTF.